The clone carrying this T cell receptor beta chain was picked up a small number of times. Its antigen is not known. This sample stems from a study of cytomegalovirus exposure and HLA in healthy donors. General study findings and limits: Among donors in an Asian-associated ancestry cluster, a later analysis reportedly found fewer N-insertions than the approximately 700-donor mean.

V dropped 4 bases and J dropped 6; count of bases not matched to a gene: 5. The CDR3 has 14 residues. Germline CDR1 is SNHLY and CDR2 is FYNNEI. The PCR employed 60 Vbeta primers together with 13 Jbeta primers. The assay was immunoSEQ multiplex PCR, and TCRdb's table has in-frame clones only and misses some. The repertoire holds fewer than 200,000 clones, with roughly 80% as singletons. Sequencing was done on a sample of PBMCs. This chain connects TRBV2 to TRBJ1-5; 8 bases agree with TRBD1. The TCR comes from a boy younger than 18 in good health and CMV-seronegative. The CDR3 bases are TGTGCCAGCAGTGGAGACAGGGGCACTCAGCCCCAGCATTTT. It translates to CASSGDRGTQPQHF.